This T cell receptor (beta chain) was retrieved from a study of blood T cell repertoires in COVID-19. Method: immunoSEQ multiplex PCR; TCRdb's copy keeps in-frame clones and lacks some. The sample lists some 290,000 clones, almost 90% seen once, with over 9% in the top ten. This clone was observed once. The germline V gene has CDR1 MNHEY and CDR2 SVGAGI. This CDR3 is built from 16 residues. The V and J ends lost 2 bases and 1 base, in that order; junction bases with no gene match: 6. The receptor was isolated from a woman younger than 45 with COVID-19, enrolled during active disease. This chain links TRBV6-5 with TRBJ2-7, with 9 bases lining up with TRBD1. Sequenced input: peripheral blood. CDR3 sequence: CASSYLRGQGSYEQYF. CDR3 bases: TGTGCCAGCAGTTACCTCCGGGGACAGGGATCCTACGAGCAGTACTTC.